This TCR beta chain was found in a study of beta chain features in type 1 diabetes. In the study overall: The study examined roughly 100 million sorted cells across all samples.

V lost 1 base and J lost 2, with 16 bases in between. The CDR3 runs to 17 residues. Germline values: CDR1 SGHNT, CDR2 YENEEA. As to this clone: The antigen is not known.

Expressed TCRB transcripts were sequenced because the entire RNA isolate underwent reverse transcription. Measured with immunoSEQ multiplex PCR; TCRdb has only the in-frame clones, and not every one. Of a few hundred thousand clones in the sample, roughly 15% are singletons; the top ten hold approximately 0.02%. Overall study results and limits: Unsettled here was the matter of whether HLA type influences TCRB rearrangement. The naive, central memory and Treg TCRB repertoires showed an apparent similarity that was greater among patients than among healthy donors.

The rearrangement uses TRBV11-3 and TRBJ2-3, with TRBD1 as a possible D gene (5 bases). The sequenced sample consisted of naive CD4+ T cells from blood. The sequence derives from a woman between 18 and 29 years old in good health. This CDR3 reads CASSLGAGRAATDTQYF. The CDR3 DNA is TGTGCCAGCAGCTTAGGGGCTGGCAGGGCAGCCACAGATACGCAGTATTTT. The full variable domain, rest sourced from reference TRBV11-3 and TRBJ2-3, is EAGVVQSPRYKIIEKKQPVAFWCNPISGHNTLYWYLQNLGQGPELLIRYENEEAVDDSQLPKDRFSAERLKGVDSTLKIQPAELGDSAVYLCASSLGAGRAATDTQYFGPGTRLTVL.